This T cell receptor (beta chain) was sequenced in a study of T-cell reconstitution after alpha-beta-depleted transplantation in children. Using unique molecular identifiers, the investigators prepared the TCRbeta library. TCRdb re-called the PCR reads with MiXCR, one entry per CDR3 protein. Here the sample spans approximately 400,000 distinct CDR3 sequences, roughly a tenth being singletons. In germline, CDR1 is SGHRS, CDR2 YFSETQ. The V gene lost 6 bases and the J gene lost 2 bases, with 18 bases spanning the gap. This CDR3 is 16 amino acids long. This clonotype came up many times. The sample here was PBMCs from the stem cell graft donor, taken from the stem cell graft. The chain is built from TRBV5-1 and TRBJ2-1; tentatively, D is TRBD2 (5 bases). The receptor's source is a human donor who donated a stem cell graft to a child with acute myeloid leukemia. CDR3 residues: CASTERVGSAYNEQFF. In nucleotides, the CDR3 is TGCGCCAGCACCGAAAGGGTGGGTAGCGCCTACAATGAGCAGTTCTTC.